The next 24 T cell receptor beta chains were all read from a single sample in a study of T cell responses to AZD1222 COVID-19 vaccine. Libraries were prepared by immunoSEQ multiplex PCR; TCRdb keeps only in-frame clonotypes and omits some of them. The repertoire holds roughly 36,000 clones, with roughly nine tenths as singletons. The sequencing here drew on peripheral blood, taken on day 0 of AZD1222 vaccination. These receptors were taken from an adult in good health.

The chain employs TRBV7-9 and TRBJ2-2, with no clear D. The CDR3 runs to 14 residues. V lost 5 bases and J lost 5, with 12 bases in between. The germline V gene has CDR1 SEHNR and CDR2 FQNEAQ (reference sequence). The CDR3 nucleotides read TGTGCCAGCAGCCCGCGGCAAACGACCGGGGAGCTGTTTTTT. This sequence encodes CASSPRQTTGELFF.

The count of this clone is one. The chain joins TRBV6-1 to TRBJ2-7, with D unresolved. CDR1 and CDR2 from the germline V gene are MNHNS and SASEGT. There are 13 residues in the CDR3. V lost 3 bases to trimming and J lost 3 bases, with 9 bases between them. CDR3 in amino acids: CASSDISNYEQYF. CDR3 sequence (DNA): TGTGCCAGCAGTGACATAAGTAACTACGAGCAGTACTTC.

The chain couples TRBV13 to TRBJ2-4, with D perhaps matching TRBD1 or TRBD2 (6 bases each). Germline CDR1 and CDR2: PRHDT and FYEKMQ (reference sequence). V was shortened by 5 bases and J by 0 bases, with 14 bases between the two germline ends. This CDR3 contains 16 residues. The CDR3 sequence is CASSEQGLLAKNIQYF. In DNA form, the CDR3 reads TGTGCCAGCAGCGAACAGGGACTTCTAGCCAAAAACATTCAGTACTTC.

The genes are TRBV5-1 and TRBJ2-7; D unresolved. There are 13 residues in the CDR3. V was cut by 4 bases and J by 0 bases, with 8 bases left in between. CDR1 SGHRS and CDR2 YFSETQ come from the germline V gene. The CDR3 nucleotides are TGCGCCAGCAGCCAACAGCACTCCTACGAGCAGTACTTC. It codes for CASSQQHSYEQYF.

This chain uses TRBV7-2 with TRBJ2-5; maybe TRBD2 (5 bases). Trimming removed 1 base at V and 4 bases at J, with 16 bases between. Germline V lookup: CDR1 SGHTA, CDR2 FQGNSA. This CDR3 is built from 16 residues. CDR3 residues: CASSLGITRGLETQYF. In DNA, the CDR3 is TGTGCCAGCAGCTTAGGGATCACTAGAGGTTTAGAGACCCAGTACTTC. The variable domain in full, with the rest retrieved from reference TRBV7-2 and TRBJ2-5, is GAGVSQSPSNKVTEKGKDVELRCDPISGHTALYWYRQSLGQGLEFLIYFQGNSAPDKSGLPSDRFSAERTGGSVSTLTIQRTQQEDSAVYLCASSLGITRGLETQYFGPGTRLLVL.

The rearrangement links TRBV6-2 or TRBV6-3 to TRBJ2-7, with 7 bases that match TRBD2. This CDR3 is 14 amino acids long. The V gene end was trimmed by 4 bases and the J gene end by 2 bases; junction bases not matched to a gene: 5. CDR1 is MNHEY, CDR2 SVGEGT, per germline. The CDR3 here is CASSWSGRTYEQYF. CDR3 nucleotide sequence: TGTGCCAGCAGTTGGTCCGGGAGGACCTACGAGCAGTACTTC.

The rearrangement joins TRBV18 to TRBJ2-7; TRBD1 is a possible D gene (5 bases). Looked up from germline, CDR1 is KGHSH and CDR2 is LQKENI. Trimming stripped 5 bases from V and 4 bases from J, with 15 bases between. The CDR3 is made up of 14 amino acids. CDR3 DNA: TGTGCCAGCTCATCAAGGGGTGGAGTATACGAGCAGTACTTC. It specifies CASSSRGGVYEQYF.

This chain links TRBV7-9 with TRBJ1-2; 9 bases agree with TRBD1. This CDR3 contains 16 residues. Germline CDR1 is SEHNR and CDR2 is FQNEAQ (reference sequence). The ends lost 5 bases at V and 4 bases at J; junction bases unmatched: 11. The CDR3 DNA is TGTGCCAGCAGCCAACCTCCGGGACAGGGCGTCTATGGCTACACCTTC. Protein sequence: CASSQPPGQGVYGYTF.

The chain employs TRBV5-1 and TRBJ2-6; D is unresolved. Trimming cost V 0 bases and J 2 bases, with 9 bases left between them. This CDR3 is 16 amino acids long. Looked up from germline, CDR1 is SGHRS and CDR2 is YFSETQ. CDR3 sequence reads: CASSLATTAGANVLTF. CDR3 DNA sequence: TGCGCCAGCAGCTTGGCCACTACTGCTGGGGCCAACGTCCTGACTTTC.

The chain has TRBV28 and TRBJ1-4; D is ambiguous. Germline CDR1 is MDHEN and CDR2 is SYDVKM. Trimming left V 5 bases short and J 15 bases short, with 16 bases between. The length of the CDR3 is 12 residues. The CDR3 bases are TGTGCCAGCAGTGAAAAAGCACATCAGGTGTTTTTT. It yields the protein CASSEKAHQVFF. The full variable domain, its missing parts supplied by reference TRBV28 and TRBJ1-4, is DVKVTQSSRYLVKRTGEKVFLECVQDMDHENMFWYRQDPGLGLRLIYFSYDVKMKEKGDIPEGYSVSREKKERFSLILESASTNQTSMYLCASSEKAHQVFFGSGTQLSVL.

The chain is built from TRBV4-1 and TRBJ2-3; TRBD2 matches at 8 bases. The V gene's germline CDR1 is MGHRA and CDR2 YSYEKL. With V trimmed by 4 bases and J by 1 base, 4 bases remained unmatched. CDR3 length equals 15 residues. The CDR3 nucleotides read TGCGCCAGCAGCCCCCGAGCGGGGGGCACAGATACGCAGTATTTT. Its translation is CASSPRAGGTDTQYF.

The CDR3 region is CASSPPRRGIEETQYF. The CDR3 DNA sequence: TGTGCCAGCAGCCCCCCCCGCCGGGGCATTGAGGAGACCCAGTACTTC. The chain recombines TRBV14 with TRBJ2-5; D is perhaps TRBD1 or TRBD2 (5 bases each). Germline-derived CDR1 and CDR2 are SGHDN and FVKESK. The CDR3 is 16 amino acids. V lost 4 bases and J 5 bases, leaving 20 bases between the germline ends.

The gene calls are TRBV19 and TRBJ2-7, with D possibly being TRBD1 (6 bases). The germline gives CDR1 LNHDA, CDR2 SQIVND (reference sequence). V shed 3 bases and J shed 2 bases, with 8 bases lying between them. The CDR3 has 13 residues. CDR3 bases: TGTGCCAGTAGTATCCCAGGGGCCTACGAGCAGTACTTC. This gives the protein CASSIPGAYEQYF.

The chain employs TRBV2 and TRBJ1-5, with TRBD1 as a possible D gene (6 bases). The CDR3 is 15 residues long. Per germline, CDR1 SNHLY and CDR2 FYNNEI. Trimming removed 3 bases at V and 11 bases at J, with 20 bases between. CDR3 sequence: CASSDLTGPSKTQHF. The CDR3 DNA follows: TGTGCCAGCAGTGATCTGACAGGACCAAGCAAGACCCAGCATTTT.

V gene TRBV6-4 combines with J gene TRBJ2-1; 8 bases map to TRBD2. Germline trimming cut 6 bases from V and 4 bases from J; bases unmatched to any gene: 8. Germline CDR1 MRHNA, CDR2 SNTAGT. There are 15 residues in the CDR3. The CDR3: CASRIRPSGYNEQFF. Written as DNA, the CDR3 is TGTGCCAGCAGAATCCGTCCTAGCGGGTACAATGAGCAGTTCTTC.

This clone has just one count. This chain joins TRBV28 and TRBJ2-7; 7 bases are shared with TRBD1. The CDR3 has 14 amino acids. Germline CDR1 and CDR2: MDHEN and SYDVKM. With V trimmed by 4 bases and J by 4 bases, 7 bases remained unmatched. Written as DNA, the CDR3 is TGTGCCAGCAGTTCGCAAACAGGGGTATACGAGCAGTACTTC. It encodes CASSSQTGVYEQYF. Looking up the rest from reference TRBV28 and TRBJ2-7 gives the full variable domain: DVKVTQSSRYLVKRTGEKVFLECVQDMDHENMFWYRQDPGLGLRLIYFSYDVKMKEKGDIPEGYSVSREKKERFSLILESASTNQTSMYLCASSSQTGVYEQYFGPGTRLTVT.

The table lists this clone with a count of one. The chain couples TRBV6-5 to TRBJ2-1; D perhaps matches TRBD2 (6 bases). Trimming cost V 10 bases and J 9 bases, with 22 bases left between them. This CDR3 is 14 amino acids long. Germline loops: CDR1 MNHEY, CDR2 SVGAGI. The CDR3 DNA reads as TGTGCCATCCCCGGGAGTACCCTAGGCGGTGAGCAGTTCTTC. Its translation: CAIPGSTLGGEQFF.

This chain links TRBV18 with TRBJ1-5; a possible D gene is TRBD1 (6 bases). Trimming stripped 4 bases from V and 3 bases from J, with 13 bases between. Germline V gene data show CDR1 as KGHSH and CDR2 as LQKENI. This CDR3 has 15 amino acids. In DNA, the CDR3 is TGTGCCAGCTCACGCGGGCAGGGGAACAATCAGCCCCAGCATTTT. It is translated as CASSRGQGNNQPQHF.

The CDR3 bases are TGTGCCAGCAGTGAAGGACTCCCCAATCAGCCCCAGCATTTT. Translating gives CASSEGLPNQPQHF. The V gene is TRBV6-1, the J gene TRBJ1-5; D unclear. The CDR3 runs 14 residues. CDR1 and CDR2 (germline): MNHNS, SASEGT. The V and J ends lost 1 base and 3 bases respectively, with 7 bases between them.

This chain links TRBV6-5 with TRBJ1-6; possible D gene TRBD1, 5 bases. Trimming pared 7 bases from V and 4 bases from J, leaving 8 bases between. The CDR3 runs 13 residues. The germline V gene has CDR1 MNHEY and CDR2 SVGAGI. CDR3 sequence: CASKGQYNSPLHF. As DNA, the CDR3 is TGTGCCAGCAAGGGGCAGTATAATTCACCCCTCCACTTT.

V is TRBV28 and J is TRBJ1-5, with TRBD1 matching 8 bases. Germline V gene data show CDR1 as MDHEN and CDR2 as SYDVKM. Trimming took 7 bases from V and 7 from J; bases not matched to a gene: 9. This CDR3 region has 14 residues. CDR3 DNA sequence: TGTGCCAGCACCCTGATGGACAGGGCCCAGCCCCAGCATTTT. Protein product: CASTLMDRAQPQHF.

This clone has only one observation. This chain connects TRBV15 to TRBJ1-2, with D possibly matching TRBD1 (5 bases). The CDR3 is made up of 16 amino acids. The V gene's germline CDR1 is LNHNV and CDR2 YYDKDF (reference sequence). The V and J ends lost 2 bases and 1 base respectively, with 14 bases between them. In nucleotides, the CDR3 is TGTGCCACCAGCAGACTGGGGGAAGGGTTTAACTATGGCTACACCTTC. This codes for CATSRLGEGFNYGYTF. The whole variable domain, filled in from reference TRBV15 and TRBJ1-2, reads DAMVIQNPRYQVTQFGKPVTLSCSQTLNHNVMYWYQQKSSQAPKLLFHYYDKDFNNEADTPDNFQSRRPNTSFCFLDIRSPGLGDTAMYLCATSRLGEGFNYGYTFGSGTRLTVV.

The chain carries TRBV5-4 and TRBJ1-5; D not certain. The germline V gene encodes CDR1 SGHNT and CDR2 YYREEE (reference sequence). The CDR3 runs 12 residues. The germline V and J ends were trimmed by 1 base and 5 bases, with 4 bases remaining between them. CDR3 nucleotides: TGTGCCAGCAGCTTGAAGGATCAGCCCCAGCATTTT. This sequence encodes CASSLKDQPQHF.

This chain joins TRBV7-9 and TRBJ2-7, with D perhaps matching TRBD2 (6 bases). The CDR3 extends over 15 amino acids. Germline V CDR1 and CDR2: SEHNR, FQNEAQ (reference sequence). Trimming stripped 5 bases from V and 9 bases from J, with 23 bases between. The CDR3 reads CASSPRGGTGVGQYF. Written as DNA, the CDR3 is TGTGCCAGCAGCCCTAGGGGAGGTACCGGAGTGGGGCAGTACTTC.